This T cell receptor (beta chain) was found in a study of blood T cell repertoires in COVID-19. The V and J ends lost 7 bases and 1 base respectively, with 14 bases between them. The germline V gene has CDR1 SQVTM and CDR2 ANQGSEA. The CDR3 is 13 amino acids. Data came from immunoSEQ multiplex PCR; TCRdb stores just in-frame clones and leaves some out. The table lists around 200,000 clones, 85% to 90% of them singletons, with 2.7% in the top ten. This clonotype was sampled from a man aged 35-49 years with active or convalescent COVID-19. The chain combines TRBV29-1 with TRBJ2-7; TRBD1 might be the D (6 bases). The sequencing input was peripheral blood. CDR3 in amino acids: CSAAGDLSYEQYF. The DNA for the CDR3 is TGCAGCGCAGCAGGGGATTTATCCTACGAGCAGTACTTC.